The 6 T cell receptor beta chains given below trace back to one sample, sequenced in a study of blood T cell repertoires in COVID-19. Measured with immunoSEQ multiplex PCR; TCRdb has only the in-frame clones, and not every one. The sample consists of about 160,000 clones, 85% to 90% of them appearing once. The specimen was PBMCs or T cells enriched from blood (not recorded which). Receptor source: a woman aged 45-65 years who had recovered from COVID-19.

This clone occurred a few times. The chain is built from TRBV6-2 or TRBV6-3 and TRBJ1-1; TRBD1 might be the D (6 bases). This CDR3 contains 12 residues. The V gene's germline CDR1 is MNHEY and CDR2 SVGEGT. The V end was cut by 4 bases, the J end by 8 bases, with 11 bases between. The CDR3 DNA is TGTGCCAGCAGTTGGGGGGGCAGCGAAGCTTTCTTT. Its translation: CASSWGGSEAFF.

The chain employs TRBV6-5 and TRBJ1-2; 10 bases fit TRBD1. The CDR3 extends over 14 amino acids. The junction had 7 bases not matched to a gene; V was cut back by 5 bases and J by 7 bases. Germline CDR1 and CDR2: MNHEY and SVGAGI. CDR3 region: CASSLLGQGGGYTF. CDR3 nucleotides: TGTGCCAGCAGTCTCCTCGGACAGGGGGGTGGCTACACCTTC.

The chain carries TRBV7-3 and TRBJ2-5, with D possibly being TRBD1 (5 bases). V lost 4 bases to trimming and J lost 2 bases, with 8 bases between them. This CDR3 contains 13 residues. The germline CDR1 and CDR2 sequences are SGHTA and FQGTGA. In nucleotides, the CDR3 is TGTGCCAGCAGCTCCAGGGTACAAGAGACCCAGTACTTC. As protein: CASSSRVQETQYF.

This chain uses TRBV2 with TRBJ2-7, with 10 bases matching TRBD2. In germline, CDR1 is SNHLY, CDR2 FYNNEI. The CDR3 has 14 amino acids. The V and J ends lost 9 bases and 5 bases, in that order; junction bases with no gene match: 10. The CDR3 DNA sequence: TGTGCCAGTAAACCCGGGACTAGCGCCCACGAGCAGTACTTC. This translates into CASKPGTSAHEQYF. The entire variable domain, with the rest obtained from reference TRBV2 and TRBJ2-7, is as follows: EPEVTQTPSHQVTQMGQEVILRCVPISNHLYFYWYRQILGQKVEFLVSFYNNEISEKSEIFDDQFSVERPDGSNFTLKIRSTKLEDSAMYFCASKPGTSAHEQYFGPGTRLTVT.

This chain's CDR3 is CASSEGRNTDTQYF. The CDR3 DNA is TGTGCCAGCAGTGAGGGGAGAAACACAGATACGCAGTATTTT. This sequence joins TRBV6-4 and TRBJ2-3, with D tentatively TRBD2 (5 bases). V dropped 3 bases and J dropped 2 bases, with 9 bases sitting between them. The CDR3 runs to 14 residues. Germline values: CDR1 MRHNA, CDR2 SNTAGT.

V gene TRBV5-4 combines with J gene TRBJ1-2, with a possible D match to TRBD1 (5 bases). This CDR3 has 13 residues. V lost 2 bases and J lost 4, with 9 bases in between. The germline gives CDR1 SGHNT, CDR2 YYREEE (reference sequence). The DNA for the CDR3 is TGTGCCAGCAGCTTAACAGGTACCTATGGCTACACCTTC. It codes for CASSLTGTYGYTF.